This T cell receptor beta chain was obtained from a study of HIV-infected patients and healthy controls. This CDR3 is 14 amino acids long. V lost 7 bases and J 3 bases, leaving 12 bases between the germline ends. TCRdb called the 5' RACE reads again in MiXCR, with one record for every CDR3 protein. The sample consists of roughly 18,000 distinct CDR3 sequences, roughly 17% of them appearing once. To note about this clonotype: It may be a read error: a sequence one base away is much more abundant.

Sequencing was performed on CD8+ T cells from blood. This chain connects TRBV12-3 or TRBV12-4 to TRBJ2-2; D ambiguous. The receptor comes from a human donor in good health. CDR3 nucleotide sequence: TGTGCCAGCAATGCCCTAGTGGACACCGGGGAGCTGTTTTTT. Protein product: CASNALVDTGELFF.